This TCR beta chain derives from a study of OX40 agonist ivuxolimab in advanced cancers. About the study as a whole: Ivuxolimab, which targeted the costimulatory receptor OX40 (CD134), was an agonistic, fully human IgG2 monoclonal antibody. Intravenous ivuxolimab was administered to patients every 2 weeks at six dose levels: 0.01, 0.1, 0.3, 1.5, 3 and 10 mg/kg. Of the 50 to 55 patients in dose escalation, some 20 had hepatocellular carcinoma, some 15 had melanoma, 9 had renal cell carcinoma and 9 had head and neck cancer. A male proportion of 82.7% and a mean age of approximately 58 years, ranging from 23 to 79, were recorded for the dose-escalation cohort. Prior anti-PD-1, anti-PD-L1 or anti-CTLA-4 therapy was permitted, and checkpoint inhibitors had been received by about 36% of dose-escalation patients. Partial responses occurred in three dose-escalation patients, of whom one had hepatocellular carcinoma and two had cutaneous melanoma. The purpose of peripheral TCRbeta sequencing was to test whether ivuxolimab changed TCR sequence diversity and led to clonal T-cell expansion. The paper covers the monotherapy dose-escalation part of the phase I ivuxolimab trial, which included N of about 50 patients. On the study overall, not on this receptor specifically: After ivuxolimab, more expanded clones were found on average in CD8+ T cells than in CD4+ T cells. At doses from 0.1 to 3.0 mg/kg, clonal expansion was seen in both CD4+ and CD8+ blood T cells between baseline and week 6. In partial responders in the 0.1-3.0 mg/kg groups, normalized peripheral clonal expansion was found to be among the lowest, especially among CD8+ T cells. Which antigens the clonally expanded peripheral T cells were specific for was not determined. Low levels of normalized T-cell clonal expansion were also seen in some patients who did not respond.

Comment on this clone: What this receptor recognizes is not known. No base quality values were provided; no much bigger clone lies one nucleotide off.

The trial excluded patients who had a history of autoimmune disease or were on systemic immunosuppression. Peripheral blood for TCR sequencing was drawn from every dose cohort at baseline, at cycle 4 day 1 and at cycle 7 day 1. Samples were obtained from an open-label, multicenter, first-in-human phase I dose-escalation trial of ivuxolimab. The trial enrolled adults with locally advanced or metastatic head and neck squamous cell, hepatocellular, melanoma or renal cell carcinoma. CD4+ and CD8+ T cells were sorted separately from peripheral blood before TCR sequencing. Between the V and J ends, shortened by 4 bases and 6 bases respectively, the junction contains 14 bases. CDR3 length: 13 amino acids, cysteine to phenylalanine. Kept here is only the CDR3 DNA, which spans 39 bases and is read in frame from base 1. Based on the germline V gene (reference sequence), the CDR1 and CDR2 sequences are SGHKS and YYEKEE.

To sequence the TCRbeta CDR3 region, genomic DNA was isolated from the sorted cells. The immunoSEQ Assay was used to sequence the TCRbeta CDR3 regions. In its TCRdb copy, this immuneACCESS table keeps in-frame sequences only and misses some clones. Where compared with another copy, unresolved V genes explain less than half of these, and the others have no known cause. The sample has about 76,000 clones on record, approximately 91% of them singletons. The ten largest clones capture 10% to 15% of the sample. The chain is made from TRBV5-5 and TRBJ2-7; a tentative D call is TRBD1 (6 bases match). The TCR was taken from an adult with an advanced solid tumor such as melanoma, head and neck, liver or kidney cancer. Material: CD4+ or CD8+ T cells sorted from blood, obtained in a trial of the OX40 agonist ivuxolimab. The DNA reads TGTGCCAGCAGCCTGGACAGTCTCCCCGAGCAGTACTTC. This gives the protein CASSLDSLPEQYF.